This TCR beta chain appears in the sequencing data of a study of shared clonotypes between healthy human individuals. Between the trimmed V and J ends, which lost 5 bases and 2 bases, there was a span of 18 bases. The CDR3 length is 16 residues. Germline CDR1 is LNHNV and CDR2 is YYDKDF (reference sequence). In the CD4+ fraction, cells were divided into CD45RA+ naive and CD45RA-negative memory subsets. The input for sorted-subset replicate PCRs was 150 to 200 ng DNA, about 30,000 T cell genomes. The method was immunoSEQ multiplex PCR; TCRdb's version includes in-frame clones alone and lacks a portion of them. The table has 850,000 to 1,100,000 clones, about 80% seen once.

This sequence originates from a man between 18 and 35 years old in good health. Some clones in this sample may be carry-over from other donors' samples. The material sequenced was memory CD4+ T cells from PBMCs. Subset meaning: CD45RA-negative fraction. This chain uses TRBV15 with TRBJ2-5, with D possibly matching TRBD2 (5 bases). This CDR3 is CATSEGRAWGQETQYF. For the CDR3, the DNA is TGTGCCACCAGCGAGGGTAGGGCATGGGGACAAGAGACCCAGTACTTC.